What follows is one TCR beta chain and its context. This CDR3 contains 17 residues. Generated by immunoSEQ multiplex PCR, the TCRdb table keeps only in-frame clones and is missing some. The profile covers 25,000 or so clones, with approximately 94% appearing a single time and about 4.1% taken by the ten largest. This sample is drawn from a study of blood T cell repertoires in COVID-19. About the research overall: From T cells, B-cell-depleted T cells, or PBMCs came the material, which was cDNA or gDNA.

The sample consisted of peripheral blood. The sequence was collected from a human donor with active COVID-19. The donor label of this sample is uncertain. This chain joins TRBV21-1 and TRBJ2-7; TRBD1 was called by the table and not checked on the DNA. TRBV21-1 represents a pseudogene. The CDR3 is CASSKERDRGENYEQYF. CDR3 bases: TGTGCCAGCAGCAAAGAACGGGACAGGGGGGAAAATTACGAGCAGTACTTC.